This T cell receptor beta chain was sequenced during a study of blood T cells in healthy people across ages (dated by TCRdb to between 2014 and 2017). Concerning the study at large: In model experiments, template switching captured about one uniquely barcoded TCR beta cDNA molecule for every two T cells. Donors were grouped into four age groups: young (average approximately 15 years), middle-aged (roughly 40), aged (approximately 58) and long-lived (around 80). For two donors (one aged 18 to 29 and one aged 80 or older), the study analyzed two additional independent replicas of 1 million unique cDNA reads from the same blood draw. To track age-related changes in TCR beta repertoire diversity, the study relied on deep sequencing normalized with unique cDNA molecular identifiers. The study at large found these results: Observed TCR beta diversity per million T cells fell roughly linearly with age, and a significant reduction was already apparent by age around 36. Conclusive comparison of naive and antigen-experienced compartments was prevented by the profiling of bulk unsorted PBMCs. The CMV infection status of donors was not known, potentially confounding age-related changes in expanded clonotypes. Compared with the aged group, the long-lived group had more naive CD4+ T cells, fewer expanded clones and increased TCR diversity, a pattern suggesting age selection. The percentage of naive T cells measured by flow cytometry correlated strongly with observed TCR beta diversity. Estimates of total diversity based on one million sequenced T cells were regarded as lower bounds and as underestimates.

This clonotype was recorded a few times. Its antigen has not been determined. The input lacks base qualities; no much larger clone sits a single base away. Measured from the cysteine to the phenylalanine, the CDR3 is 14 residues long. This entry keeps only the CDR3 DNA: 42 bases, framed from base 1. The CDR1 and CDR2 encoded by the germline V gene (reference sequence) are DFQATT and SNEGSKA. V loses 4 bases of germline sequence and J loses 0 bases, and the interval between the two ends is 12 bases. Library preparation used 5' RACE. Instrument used: Illumina HiSeq 2500. The second PCR ran for roughly 7 to 12 cycles and used a J-beta primer mix along with a sample-barcoded 5' primer. Each TCR beta cDNA molecule received a unique molecular identifier from a template-switch 5' adaptor carrying 12 random nucleotides. Each sample yielded at least 3 million CDR3-containing paired-end reads. All of the RNA was converted into first-strand cDNA using the Mint cDNA synthesis kit, with a TRBC-specific oligonucleotide serving as the primer. After uracil-DNA glycosylase treatment, a first 18-cycle PCR used universal primers M1SS and BC2_uni_R on all cDNA. Regarding the original processing steps: For normalization, 1 million high-quality reads were randomly selected from each sample, with every read carrying a distinct molecular identifier. Instead of being binned into consensus sequences, reads with shared molecular identifiers were discarded. MiTCR, set to a Q25 quality threshold and the strictest error-elimination algorithm, was used for CDR3 identification, clonotype clustering and error correction. Lower-bound total TCR beta diversity was estimated with a nonparametric unseen species model using Euler transformation. TCRdb reran the public reads through fastp at Q25 and MiXCR, keeping productive beta chains. Merged by CDR3 protein, the rows form single entries marked with the most common genes and DNA. TCRdb's processing, not the authors', yielded these V and J calls. This sample is represented by approximately 580,000 distinct CDR3 sequences; less than 25% of them were singletons. Of the sample, under 9% falls within the top ten clones.

The donors were 40 or so Caucasian individuals from Russia, aged roughly 6 to 100 years, who were systemically healthy. Approximately 9.3 milliliters of peripheral blood were drawn from each donor into EDTA-treated Vacutainer tubes. Ficoll-Paque density-gradient centrifugation was used to isolate PBMCs, with at least 6 million obtained per sample. Trizol reagent was used to extract total RNA from the PBMCs, yielding at least 5.5 micrograms per sample. For every donor, flow cytometry on a PBMC aliquot measured the percentage of naive CD45RAhigh/CD27high T cells. The sample was also reused in another study, on T cells of mothers and their children. That second publication adds: The donors were nine systemically healthy Caucasian individuals, made up of three mothers and their six children. cDNA synthesis consumed the entire amount of extracted RNA, loaded at about 1.5 ug RNA in each 15 ul reaction. In the second PCR, the M1S primer introduced both the sample barcodes and 2-4 random nucleotides. Over 8.5 million TCR beta CDR3 reads came from each mother, compared with millions of reads from each child. Thymic selection shapes the output of TCR recombination in a similar way in related and unrelated pairs, and inherited differences have a minor effect. Normalized repertoire overlap was always found to be slightly, but never significantly, higher in related mother-child pairs than in unrelated mother-child pairs. Persistent microchimeric T cell clones were not detected, at a sensitivity of roughly 100 clones per million clonotypes. The study used deep NGS to compare TCR beta repertoires of mothers and children, seeking features distinguishing related mother-child pairs from unrelated individuals. Mothers averaged roughly 40 +/- 4 years of age and children averaged around 10 +/- 4 years. After adapter ligation was performed with NEBNext reagents, the libraries were sequenced on an Illumina HiSeq 2000 with 100+100 nt paired-end reads. Mother and child libraries were prepared a month apart and sequenced in separate runs to prevent cross-contamination. For each donor, somewhere between roughly 450,000 and 2,200,000 distinct TCR beta clonotypes were identified. Naive TCR beta clonotypes were estimated from low-frequency clonotypes matched to each donor's FACS-determined naive share, without sorting.

Sequenced input: blood. The TCR comes from a boy between 5 and 17 years old in good health. The chain uses TRBV20-1 and TRBJ1-1; possibly the D gene is TRBD1, per 5 matching bases. The CDR3 loop reads CSAKTGGLNTEAFF. DNA sequence: TGCAGTGCTAAAACTGGGGGTCTGAACACTGAAGCTTTCTTT.